Described below is a single T cell receptor beta chain sequence and its context. Sequenced by immunoSEQ multiplex PCR; TCRdb stores in-frame clones only, minus some. The data show 200,000 to 250,000 clones, 82% seen once. This sample was included in a study of blood T cell repertoires in COVID-19. The germline V gene has CDR1 SNHLY and CDR2 FYNNEI. The CDR3 consists of 16 residues. V gave up 5 bases and J gave up 2 bases; unmatched junction bases: 4. Specimen: peripheral blood. The sequence came from a woman aged 80 or over with COVID-19, enrolled during active disease. V and J are TRBV2 and TRBJ2-3, with TRBD2 matching 13 bases. CDR3 sequence reads: CASSSGLAGITDTQYF. CDR3 in DNA: TGTGCCAGCAGTTCGGGACTAGCGGGGATCACAGATACGCAGTATTTT. Full variable domain (missing parts from reference TRBV2 and TRBJ2-3): EPEVTQTPSHQVTQMGQEVILRCVPISNHLYFYWYRQILGQKVEFLVSFYNNEISEKSEIFDDQFSVERPDGSNFTLKIRSTKLEDSAMYFCASSSGLAGITDTQYFGPGTRLTVL.